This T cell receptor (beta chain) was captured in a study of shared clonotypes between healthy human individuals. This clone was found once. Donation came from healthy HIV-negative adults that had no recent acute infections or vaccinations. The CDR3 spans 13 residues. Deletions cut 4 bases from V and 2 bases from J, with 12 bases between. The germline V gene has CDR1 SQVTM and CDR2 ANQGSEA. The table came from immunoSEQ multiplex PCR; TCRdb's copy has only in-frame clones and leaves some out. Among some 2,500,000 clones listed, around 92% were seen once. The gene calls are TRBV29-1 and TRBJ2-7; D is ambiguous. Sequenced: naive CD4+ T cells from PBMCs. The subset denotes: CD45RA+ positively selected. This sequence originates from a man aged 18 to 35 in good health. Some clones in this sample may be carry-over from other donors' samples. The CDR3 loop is CSVGRALTYEQYF. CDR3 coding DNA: TGCAGCGTTGGCCGGGCCCTAACCTACGAGCAGTACTTC.